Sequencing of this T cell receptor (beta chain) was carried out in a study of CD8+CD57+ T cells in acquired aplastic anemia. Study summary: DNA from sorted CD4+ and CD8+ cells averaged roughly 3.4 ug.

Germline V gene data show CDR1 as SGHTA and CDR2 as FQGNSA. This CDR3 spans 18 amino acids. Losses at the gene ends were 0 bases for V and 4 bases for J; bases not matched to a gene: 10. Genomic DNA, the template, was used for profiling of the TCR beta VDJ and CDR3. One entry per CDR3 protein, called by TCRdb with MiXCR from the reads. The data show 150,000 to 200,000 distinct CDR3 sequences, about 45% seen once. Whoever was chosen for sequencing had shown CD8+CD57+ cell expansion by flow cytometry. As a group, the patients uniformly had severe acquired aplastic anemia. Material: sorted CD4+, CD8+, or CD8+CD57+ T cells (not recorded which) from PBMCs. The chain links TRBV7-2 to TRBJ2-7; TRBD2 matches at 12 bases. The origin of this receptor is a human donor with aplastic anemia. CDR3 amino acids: CASSLAYASGGARYEQYF. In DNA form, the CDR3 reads TGTGCCAGCAGCTTAGCGTATGCTAGCGGGGGGGCAAGGTACGAGCAGTACTTC.